The next 6 T cell receptor beta chains were all read from a single sample in a study of T cells after yellow fever vaccination. A single record per CDR3 protein comes from TCRdb applying MiXCR to the 5' RACE reads. The sample comprises 150,000 to 200,000 distinct CDR3 sequences, around 9.3% of which are singletons, and roughly 33% rests with the top ten. Sequencing used CD8+ T cells sorted from PBMCs, obtained 45 days after the yellow fever booster vaccination. Receptors originate from a young man who received the YFV17D yellow fever vaccine.

Worth noting for this clonotype: One end of the junction is discordant with germline, which a read error may explain. V gene TRBV10-2 combines with J gene TRBJ2-2, with D possibly being TRBD1 (6 bases). The germline gives CDR1 WSHSY, CDR2 SAAADI. The CDR3 is 12 residues long. The CDR3 is CASNEGAGELFF. The CDR3 DNA reads as TGCGCCAGCAATGAGGGGGCCGGGGAGCTGTTTTTT.

This chain links TRBV20-1 with TRBJ1-2; a possible D gene is TRBD1 (6 bases). V was cut by 6 bases and J by 5 bases, with 10 bases left in between. The CDR3 covers 11 residues. The V gene's germline CDR1 is DFQATT and CDR2 SNEGSKA (reference sequence). The DNA of the CDR3 is TGCAGTGCCACAGGGCAGTATGGCTACACCTTC. Protein: CSATGQYGYTF.

This chain connects TRBV19 to TRBJ2-3; 10 bases are shared with TRBD2. This CDR3 comprises 15 residues. The germline gives CDR1 LNHDA, CDR2 SQIVND (reference sequence). The V and J ends lost 4 bases and 1 base, in that order; junction bases with no gene match: 2. CDR3 sequence reads: CASSKGTSGTDTQYF. The CDR3 DNA sequence: TGTGCCAGTAGTAAGGGGACTAGCGGCACAGATACGCAGTATTTT.

This clonotype showed up many times. The chain couples TRBV27 to TRBJ1-1; D remains ambiguous. This CDR3 has 13 residues. CDR1 and CDR2 from the germline V gene are MNHEY and SMNVEV (reference sequence). V lost 2 bases and J lost 4, with 8 bases in between. The CDR3 nucleotides are TGTGCCAGCAGTTTAACGGGAGGCACTGAAGCTTTCTTT. It codes for CASSLTGGTEAFF.

The V and J genes are TRBV12-3 or TRBV12-4 and TRBJ1-5; a possible D gene is TRBD1 (5 bases). CDR3 length: 15 residues. The ends were cut back, 5 bases at V and 1 base at J, with 12 bases in the middle. The CDR3 reads CASSPGNPSNQPQHF. For the CDR3, the DNA is TGTGCCAGCAGTCCAGGGAACCCGAGCAATCAGCCCCAGCATTTT.

This clonotype was seen at least ten times. The chain joins TRBV5-6 to TRBJ2-7; no firm D call. There are 14 residues in the CDR3. CDR1 SGHDT and CDR2 YYEEEE come from the germline V gene. Trimming left V 0 bases short and J 1 base short, with 8 bases between. CDR3 coding DNA: TGTGCCAGCAGCTTGGACAGTATTTCCTACGAGCAGTACTTC. Translation gives CASSLDSISYEQYF. Using reference TRBV5-6 and TRBJ2-7 for the parts outside the CDR3, the full variable domain is DAGVTQSPTHLIKTRGQQVTLRCSPKSGHDTVSWYQQALGQGPQFIFQYYEEEERQRGNFPDRFSGHQFPNYSSELNVNALLLGDSALYLCASSLDSISYEQYFGPGTRLTVT.